This TCR beta chain is from a study of blood T cell repertoires in COVID-19. Study information: COVID-19 samples from acute and convalescent phases originated in the United States, Italy and Spain. T cells, B-cell-depleted T cells, or PBMCs provided the cDNA or gDNA that served as material.

Seattle patients were enrolled while actively infected and followed longitudinally. V shed 4 bases, J shed 5 bases, and the junction held 7 bases outside the gene matches. Germline lookup yields CDR1 SGDLS and CDR2 YYNGEE. The CDR3 sequence is 14 residues long. TCRdb keeps only in-frame clones here, not all; method: immunoSEQ multiplex PCR. The table lists about 500,000 clones, around nine tenths of them singletons. The clonotype originates from a woman between 50 and 59 years old with COVID-19, enrolled during active disease. The sequencing sample was made of peripheral blood. The rearrangement uses TRBV9 and TRBJ1-1, with 8 bases lining up with TRBD1. The chain's CDR3 is CASSPRTGYTEAFF. In DNA form, the CDR3 reads TGTGCCAGCAGCCCACGGACAGGGTATACTGAAGCTTTCTTT.